This T cell receptor beta chain was sequenced for a study of blood T cell repertoires in COVID-19. The assay was immunoSEQ multiplex PCR, and TCRdb's table has in-frame clones only and misses some. The sample shows 45,000 to 55,000 clones, about 90% of them seen only once. The sequence derives from a human donor in a cohort sampled during active COVID-19. Sequencing was carried out using peripheral blood.

The CDR3 coding sequence is TGTGCCAGCAGCCCCCGGACATTAAAGGACTATGGCTACACCTTC. Amino acids: CASSPRTLKDYGYTF. V and J are TRBV7-2 and TRBJ1-2, with D possibly being TRBD1 (5 bases). The V gene's germline CDR1 is SGHTA and CDR2 FQGNSA. This CDR3 region has 15 residues. V lost 5 bases and J lost 3, with 16 bases in between.